These 5 T cell receptor beta chains originate from one sample sequenced in a study of blood T cell repertoires in COVID-19. Assay used: immunoSEQ multiplex PCR; TCRdb lists only in-frame clones, some missing. The sample holds around 270,000 clones, roughly 84% seen once. Sequencing input: peripheral blood. These receptor sequences come from a woman aged 40 to 55 who had recovered from COVID-19.

The chain employs TRBV5-6 and TRBJ2-3; D is perhaps TRBD2 (6 bases). Deletions cut 2 bases from V and 8 bases from J, with 15 bases between. Germline lookup yields CDR1 SGHDT and CDR2 YYEEEE. The CDR3 has 14 amino acids. DNA of the CDR3: TGTGCCAGCAGCTTCGGGACTGAACCCGGTACGCAGTATTTT. Residues: CASSFGTEPGTQYF.

The chain uses TRBV11-3 and TRBJ2-1; TRBD2 matches at 10 bases. Germline V gene sequence: CDR1 SGHNT, CDR2 YENEEA. CDR3 length: 13 residues. After removal of 5 bases from V and 9 bases from J, the junction contained 4 bases not matched to a gene. CDR3 coding DNA: TGTGCCAGCAGCATCAGACTAGCGGGTGAGCAGTTCTTC. Its protein product is CASSIRLAGEQFF.

The chain links TRBV5-4 to TRBJ2-5; D is perhaps TRBD1 (6 bases). Per germline, CDR1 SGHNT and CDR2 YYREEE (reference sequence). Trimming shortened V by 4 bases and J by 0 bases, and 10 bases separated the two germline ends. The CDR3 is 14 residues long. CDR3: CASSGGGYQETQYF. CDR3 in DNA: TGTGCCAGCAGCGGGGGCGGGTACCAAGAGACCCAGTACTTC. Together with reference TRBV5-4 and TRBJ2-5, the CDR3 gives the full variable domain: ETGVTQSPTHLIKTRGQQVTLRCSSQSGHNTVSWYQQALGQGPQFIFQYYREEENGRGNFPPRFSGLQFPNYSSELNVNALELDDSALYLCASSGGGYQETQYFGPGTRLLVL.

This chain links TRBV28 with TRBJ2-5; 10 bases fit TRBD1. V trimming: 3 bases; J trimming: 1 base; junction bases outside the gene matches: 5. The CDR3 loop spans 16 amino acids. Germline V gene sequence: CDR1 MDHEN, CDR2 SYDVKM. Here the CDR3 DNA reads TGTGCCAGCAGTTTGTGGGGACAGGGGCCCCAAGAGACCCAGTACTTC. Translated: CASSLWGQGPQETQYF.

This chain uses TRBV7-2 with TRBJ1-3; D is undetermined. From germline, CDR1 is SGHTA and CDR2 FQGNSA. Between the trimmed V and J ends, which lost 3 bases and 0 bases, there was a span of 6 bases. The CDR3 sequence is 14 residues long. CDR3 sequence (DNA): TGTGCCAGCAGCTTCGGTCTCTCTGGAAACACCATATATTTT. Its protein product is CASSFGLSGNTIYF.